The present T cell receptor (beta chain) was sequenced within a study of T cells after yellow fever vaccination. General study findings and limits: Shared CD4/CD8 clonotypes were a small share, likely from convergent recombination. Post-booster reappearance was seen for most primary-vaccination clones (96% CD4, around 88% CD8). Compared with primary, the secondary response was weaker and peaked at day 5, not 15.

The table lists this clonotype with a few counts. Its cognate antigen is unknown. UMIs and a universal primer site were added when TCR cDNA was made by 5'RACE template switching. TCRdb reprocessed the 5' RACE reads via MiXCR and lists one record per CDR3 protein. The profile shows approximately 180,000 distinct CDR3 sequences, roughly 6.4% of them singletons. Trimming pared 6 bases from V and 1 base from J, leaving 15 bases between. CDR3 size: 15 residues. The sequences come from CD4+ T cells sorted from PBMCs, collected on the day of the first yellow fever vaccination. This clonotype was obtained from a young man who received the YFV17D yellow fever vaccine. The chain uses TRBV12-3 or TRBV12-4 and TRBJ2-5; tentative D call: TRBD1 (6 bases). CDR3 nucleotides: TGTGCCAGCAGCCCTCTCGGACAGATCCAAGAGACCCAGTACTTC. This sequence encodes CASSPLGQIQETQYF.